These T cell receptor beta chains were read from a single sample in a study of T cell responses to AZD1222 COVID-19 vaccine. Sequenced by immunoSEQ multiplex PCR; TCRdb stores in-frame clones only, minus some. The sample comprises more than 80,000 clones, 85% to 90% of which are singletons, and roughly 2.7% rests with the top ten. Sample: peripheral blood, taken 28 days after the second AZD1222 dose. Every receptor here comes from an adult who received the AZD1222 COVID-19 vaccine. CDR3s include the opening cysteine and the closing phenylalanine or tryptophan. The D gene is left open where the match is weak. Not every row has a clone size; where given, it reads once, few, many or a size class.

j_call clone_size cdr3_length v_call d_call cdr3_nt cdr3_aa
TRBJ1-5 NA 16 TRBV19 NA TGTGCCAGTAGTATAAGGGGGGGGACGGGGAATCAGCCCCAGCATTTT CASSIRGGTGNQPQHF
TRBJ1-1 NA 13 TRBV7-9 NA TGTGCCAGCAGCTCCCTTGGAGGCGCTGAAGCTTTCTTT CASSSLGGAEAFF
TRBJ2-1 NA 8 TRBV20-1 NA TGCAGTGCTCCGCCCGGGTTCTTC CSAPPGFF
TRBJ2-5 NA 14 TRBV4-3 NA TGCGCCAGCAGCCAAAACGACAGGCAAGAGACCCAGTACTTC CASSQNDRQETQYF
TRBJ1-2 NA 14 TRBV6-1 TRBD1 TGTGCCAGCAGTCCCACAGGGGCAGTGGGCGGCTACACCTTC CASSPTGAVGGYTF
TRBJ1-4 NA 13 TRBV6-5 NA TGTGCCAGCAGACGGGGGGAGGGTGAAAAACTGTTTTTT CASRRGEGEKLFF
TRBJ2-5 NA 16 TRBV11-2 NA TGTGCCAGCAGCTCCCTTATGGGCAGCCTCTCGGCTACCCAGTACTTC CASSSLMGSLSATQYF
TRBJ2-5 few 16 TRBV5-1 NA TGCGCCAGCAGCCTATACAACAGCGCACACAGAGAGACCCAGTACTTC CASSLYNSAHRETQYF
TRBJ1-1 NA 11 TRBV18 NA TGTGCCAGCTCACCTGACGATGAAGCTTTCTTT CASSPDDEAFF
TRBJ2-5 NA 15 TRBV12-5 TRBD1 TGTGCTAGTGGCCGGGACAGGGAGGGCCAAGAGACCCAGTACTTC CASGRDREGQETQYF
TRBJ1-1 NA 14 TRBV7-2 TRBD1 TGTGCCAGCAGCCTCCAGCGGGACAGCACTGAAGCTTTCTTT CASSLQRDSTEAFF
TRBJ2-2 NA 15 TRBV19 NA TGTGCCACCGATCGGACGGAGCCGAACACCGGGGAGCTGTTTTTT CATDRTEPNTGELFF
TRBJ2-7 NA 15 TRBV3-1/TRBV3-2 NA TGTGCCAGCAGCCAAGGCTCCTCCGACGGGTACGGGCAGTACTTC CASSQGSSDGYGQYF
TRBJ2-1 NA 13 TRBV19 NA TGTGCCAGTAGTATATCCAGGGGACGTGAGCAGTTCTTC CASSISRGREQFF
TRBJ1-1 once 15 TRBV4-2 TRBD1 TGTGCCAGCAGCCAACTCGGACAGGGAAACACTGAAGCTTTCTTT CASSQLGQGNTEAFF
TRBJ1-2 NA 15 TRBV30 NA TGTGCCTGGAGTCGTGACAGGAGCCTTAACTATGGCTACACCTTC CAWSRDRSLNYGYTF
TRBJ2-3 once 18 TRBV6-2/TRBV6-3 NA TGTGCCAGCAGTCAGATCATAGGGAGTGGGCGGAAGACAGATACGCAGTATTTT CASSQIIGSGRKTDTQYF
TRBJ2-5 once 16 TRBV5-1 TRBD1 TGCGCCAGCAGCAGAACCGGGACAGGGGTTCAAGAGACCCAGTACTTC CASSRTGTGVQETQYF
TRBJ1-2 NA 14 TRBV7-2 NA TGTGCCAGCGGGGGGAGGCTACCTAACTATGGCTACACCTTC CASGGRLPNYGYTF
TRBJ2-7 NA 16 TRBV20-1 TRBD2 TGCAGTGCTAGTATCCTAGCGGGAGTTGAAGTCGGTGAGCAGTACTTC CSASILAGVEVGEQYF
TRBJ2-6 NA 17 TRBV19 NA TGTGCCAGTAGTATTGCAGGGCTTCCTGGAGGGGCCAACGTCCTGACTTTC CASSIAGLPGGANVLTF
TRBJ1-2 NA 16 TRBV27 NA TGTGCCAGCAGTTTAGATCCGAGGAACGGTCCCTATGGCTACACCTTC CASSLDPRNGPYGYTF
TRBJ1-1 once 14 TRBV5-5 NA TGTGCCAGCAGCTCCACAGGGAAGGACACTGAAGCTTTCTTT CASSSTGKDTEAFF
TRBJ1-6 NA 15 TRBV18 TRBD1 TGTGCCAGCTCACCGACAGGGGACCTGGATTCACCCCTCCACTTT CASSPTGDLDSPLHF
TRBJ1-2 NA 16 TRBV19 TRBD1 TGTGCCAGTAGGCCCATTGGACAGGGACTAGGTTATGGCTACACCTTC CASRPIGQGLGYGYTF
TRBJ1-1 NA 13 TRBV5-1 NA TGCGCCAGCAGTTCTCCGACAGGTCTTGAAGCTTTCTTT CASSSPTGLEAFF
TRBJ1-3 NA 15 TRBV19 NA TGTGCCAGTAGTACAACAGGATCTCCTGGAAACACCATATATTTT CASSTTGSPGNTIYF